These 20 T cell receptor beta chains were sequenced from one sample in a study of shared clonotypes between healthy human individuals (dated by TCRdb to 2020 to 2021). Library construction relied on the immunoSEQ multiplex PCR assay. TCRdb obtained this table from immuneACCESS and retained in-frame rearrangements with V and J assigned. These tables miss some clones; where compared with another copy, unresolved V genes account for less than half of the shortfall, and the remainder is unexplained. The sample data list 1 million to 1.3 million clones, and 78% of these were observed just once. The top ten hold roughly 0.65% of the sample. Sequenced material: memory CD4+ T cells from PBMCs. The cell subset or site label, as the study defines it: CD45RA-negative fraction. These receptor sequences come from a man between 18 and 35 years old in good health. Some clones in this sample may be carry-over from other donors' samples.

The chain combines TRBV19 with TRBJ2-7; 9 positions agree with TRBD1. The V segment lost 3 bases and the J segment 6 bases; nucleotides outside the gene matches: 6. This CDR3 is built from 14 residues. Germline-derived CDR1 and CDR2 are LNHDA and SQIVND (reference sequence). The CDR3: CASSIRTGAGEQYF. The CDR3 region has the DNA TGTGCCAGTAGTATTCGGACAGGGGCGGGCGAGCAGTACTTC. The full variable domain, its missing parts supplied by reference TRBV19 and TRBJ2-7, is DGGITQSPKYLFRKEGQNVTLSCEQNLNHDAMYWYRQDPGQGLRLIYYSQIVNDFQKGDIAEGYSVSREKKESFPLTVTSAQKNPTAFYLCASSIRTGAGEQYFGPGTRLTVT.

To note about this clone: Since a much larger clone is just one base distant, this may be a read error. The same CDR3 is also encoded by other DNA sequences in this sample. The gene calls are TRBV5-4 and TRBJ2-3, with 10 bases identical to TRBD2. The CDR3 length is 16 residues. J lost 1 base, V lost 0 bases, and 2 bases had no gene match. Germline-derived CDR1 and CDR2 are SGHNT and YYREEE (reference sequence). The CDR3 loop is CASSLGLAGRTDTQYF. CDR3 bases: TGTGCCAGCAGCTTGGGACTAGCGGGCCGCACAGATACGCAGTATTTT.

This clone was detected a few times. This sequence joins TRBV7-9 and TRBJ1-1; TRBD1 agrees at 7 bases. V lost 5 bases, J lost 4 bases, and 10 bases stayed unmatched. The CDR3 length is 15 residues. The germline CDR1 and CDR2 sequences are SEHNR and FQNEAQ (reference sequence). Here the CDR3 DNA reads TGTGCCAGCAGCATAGGGACAGCCATCATCACTGAAGCTTTCTTT. Protein sequence: CASSIGTAIITEAFF.

V gene TRBV27 combines with J gene TRBJ2-1; D may be TRBD2 (6 bases). The V and J ends lost 8 bases and 0 bases respectively, with 14 bases between them. CDR1 MNHEY and CDR2 SMNVEV come from the germline V gene (reference sequence). CDR3 length equals 15 residues. CDR3 DNA: TGTGCCAGCCGTGAGGGGAGGAGCTCCTACAATGAGCAGTTCTTC. Translated, it gives CASREGRSSYNEQFF.

The V gene is TRBV7-9, the J gene TRBJ2-7; the D gene is possibly TRBD1 (6 bases). The germline CDR1 and CDR2 sequences are SEHNR and FQNEAQ (reference sequence). The CDR3 consists of 16 residues. Trimming left V 5 bases short and J 2 bases short, with 19 bases between. The chain's CDR3 is CASSHTSTGETYEQYF. The DNA of the CDR3 is TGTGCCAGCAGCCATACTTCGACAGGAGAGACCTACGAGCAGTACTTC. The full variable domain, with the rest looked up from reference TRBV7-9 and TRBJ2-7, is DTGVSQNPRHKITKRGQNVTFRCDPISEHNRLYWYRQTLGQGPEFLTYFQNEAQLEKSRLLSDRFSAERPKGSFSTLEIQRTEQGDSAMYLCASSHTSTGETYEQYFGPGTRLTVT.

The rearrangement joins TRBV9 to TRBJ2-5; D remains ambiguous. In germline, CDR1 is SGDLS, CDR2 YYNGEE. Trimming removed 6 bases at V and 5 bases at J, with 5 bases between. This CDR3 is 10 amino acids long. The CDR3 nucleotides are TGTGCCAGCATGGTGGAGACCCAGTACTTC. Amino acid sequence: CASMVETQYF.

The chain uses TRBV7-6 and TRBJ1-1; D is undetermined. Germline V gene lookup returns CDR1 SGHVS and CDR2 FNYEAQ. The ends were cut back, 3 bases at V and 2 bases at J, with 7 bases in the middle. The CDR3 extends over 13 amino acids. CDR3 in DNA: TGTGCCAGCAGCTTCAGGTTAAACACTGAAGCTTTCTTT. It translates to CASSFRLNTEAFF.

This clone was detected only a few times. The gene calls are TRBV28 and TRBJ2-2, with 12 nucleotides matching TRBD2. The CDR3 length is 13 residues. The V segment lost 10 bases and the J segment 5 bases; nucleotides outside the gene matches: 2. CDR1 and CDR2 (germline): MDHEN, SYDVKM. The CDR3 region has the DNA TGTGCCACCGGGACTAGCGGGACCGGGGAGCTGTTTTTT. Encoded protein: CATGTSGTGELFF.

Of note for this clone: Being one base from a much bigger clone, this may be a read error. The CDR3 here is CAGTLFRGREGDEQYF. DNA for the CDR3: TGTGCCGGCACCCTTTTTCGCGGGAGGGAAGGCGACGAGCAGTACTTC. The V and J genes are TRBV5-4 and TRBJ2-7; 9 nucleotides agree with TRBD2. The CDR3 has 16 residues. Per germline, CDR1 SGHNT and CDR2 YYREEE (reference sequence). V was pared by 10 bases and J by 5 bases, with 19 bases of the junction left unmatched. Based on the CDR3 plus reference TRBV5-4 and TRBJ2-7, the full variable domain is ETGVTQSPTHLIKTRGQQVTLRCSSQSGHNTVSWYQQALGQGPQFIFQYYREEENGRGNFPPRFSGLQFPNYSSELNVNALELDDSALYLCAGTLFRGREGDEQYFGPGTRLTVT.

CDR3 nucleotides: TGCGCCAGCAGCTTGCGGGGACAGGGGGCCGGGGAAAAACTGTTTTTT. Protein product: CASSLRGQGAGEKLFF. The chain carries TRBV5-1 and TRBJ1-4; TRBD1 matches at 12 bases. This CDR3 comprises 16 residues. With V trimmed by 1 base and J by 8 bases, 6 bases remained unmatched. The germline V gene has CDR1 SGHRS and CDR2 YFSETQ.

V is TRBV9 and J is TRBJ2-3, with D hard to call. Trimming removed 3 bases at V and 1 base at J, with 9 bases between. The CDR3 is 14 amino acids. CDR1 is SGDLS and CDR2 is YYNGEE in the germline V gene. This CDR3 reads CASSASVGTDTQYF. CDR3 DNA sequence: TGTGCCAGCAGCGCCTCGGTAGGCACAGATACGCAGTATTTT.

Turning to this clone: Other DNA sequences in this specimen translate into the identical CDR3. J is TRBJ2-6 and V is TRBV18; 7 nucleotides agree with TRBD2. The CDR3 totals 17 residues. Looked up from germline, CDR1 is KGHSH and CDR2 is LQKENI. V lost 3 bases to trimming and J lost 1 base; unmatched junction nucleotides: 6. The CDR3 DNA reads as TGTGCCAGCTCACCGGGGGGGTTTTCGTCTGGGGCCAACGTCCTGACTTTC. Protein product: CASSPGGFSSGANVLTF.

The V and J genes are TRBV10-2 and TRBJ1-1, with unresolved D. Germline V gives CDR1 WSHSY, CDR2 SAAADI. The CDR3 is made up of 15 amino acids. V was trimmed by 6 bases and J by 5 bases, leaving 19 bases between them. The DNA for the CDR3 is TGCGCCAGCAGCGCCTATCCGGGGATGGTTACTGAAGCTTTCTTT. Amino acids: CASSAYPGMVTEAFF.

The chain couples TRBV7-8 to TRBJ1-1; no firm D call. Trimming removed 1 base at V and 1 base at J, with 7 bases between. The CDR3 spans 14 residues. Germline lookup yields CDR1 SGHVS and CDR2 FQNEAQ. The CDR3 sequence is CASSLVLENTEAFF. The CDR3 nucleotides read TGTGCCAGCAGCTTAGTACTGGAGAACACTGAAGCTTTCTTT.

The chain is built from TRBV28 and TRBJ2-7; 11 nucleotides align to TRBD2. V lost 7 bases, J lost 2 bases, and 4 bases stayed unmatched. This CDR3 region has 14 residues. Germline-derived CDR1 and CDR2 are MDHEN and SYDVKM. Written as DNA, the CDR3 is TGTGCCAGCATTGGGACTAGCGGTCCCTACGAGCAGTACTTC. Translating it yields CASIGTSGPYEQYF. The complete variable domain, with remaining parts taken from reference TRBV28 and TRBJ2-7, reads DVKVTQSSRYLVKRTGEKVFLECVQDMDHENMFWYRQDPGLGLRLIYFSYDVKMKEKGDIPEGYSVSREKKERFSLILESASTNQTSMYLCASIGTSGPYEQYFGPGTRLTVT.

V usage is TRBV11-2 and J usage is TRBJ2-6; D not resolved. In germline, CDR1 is SGHAT, CDR2 FQNNGV. This CDR3 region has 18 residues. Trimming shortened V by 2 bases and J by 0 bases, and 14 bases separated the two germline ends. CDR3 nucleotides: TGTGCCAGCAGCTTAAGACCAGGAGCCGCCTCTGGGGCCAACGTCCTGACTTTC. Amino acid sequence: CASSLRPGAASGANVLTF.

There are many counts of this clone. The V call is TRBV10-3, the J call TRBJ2-1; TRBD2 agrees at 16 bases. Germline CDR1 and CDR2: ENHRY and SYGVKD. Germline trimming cut 4 bases from V and 11 bases from J; bases unmatched to any gene: 8. This CDR3 is 16 amino acids long. The CDR3 reads CAISATGTSGRGKQFF. The CDR3 DNA reads as TGTGCCATCAGTGCAACCGGGACTAGCGGGAGGGGGAAGCAGTTCTTC.

The V gene is TRBV7-9, the J gene TRBJ2-2, with D perhaps matching TRBD1 (6 bases). Trimming removed 5 bases from V and 3 bases from J, with 13 bases in between. The CDR3 extends over 15 amino acids. From germline, CDR1 is SEHNR and CDR2 FQNEAQ (reference sequence). The CDR3: CASSPQGFYTGELFF. The CDR3 DNA sequence: TGTGCCAGCAGCCCACAGGGATTCTACACCGGGGAGCTGTTTTTT.

The chain joins TRBV6-1 to TRBJ2-7; D uncertain. Trimming removed 1 base from V and 3 bases from J, with 10 bases in between. Germline V gene data show CDR1 as MNHNS and CDR2 as SASEGT. The CDR3 has 14 residues. The CDR3 reads CASSEVRNFYEQYF. DNA for the CDR3: TGTGCCAGCAGTGAAGTCAGGAATTTCTACGAGCAGTACTTC.

As regards this clone: The same CDR3 is also encoded by other DNA sequences in this sample. This sequence joins TRBV7-2 and TRBJ2-5; D gene uncertain. The CDR3 has 14 amino acids. Germline CDR1 is SGHTA and CDR2 is FQGNSA. V lost 1 base and J lost 2, with 8 bases in between. The chain's CDR3 is CASSLGGSQETQYF. The CDR3 nucleotides are TGTGCCAGCAGCTTAGGTGGCAGTCAAGAGACCCAGTACTTC.